Below, 26 T cell receptor beta chains from the same sample are listed, as sequenced in a study of human T cells and chemical hapten exposure. Time point of the sample: patch test 2, 6 weeks after DPC sensitization. Treatment meaning: therapeutic diphenylcyclopropenone sensitization with weekly scalp DPC. TCRdb fed the RACE reads into MiXCR, producing one record per CDR3 protein. The sample yields approximately 350,000 distinct CDR3 sequences, over 6% seen once. The sequences come from whole blood, collected in connection with sensitization to the hapten diphenylcyclopropenone (DPC). The receptors were gathered from a young woman with alopecia areata. Some clones in this sample may be carry-over from other donors' samples.

Concerning this clonotype itself: A much larger clonotype is one base distant, so this may be a read error. CDR3 sequence reads: CSATAAGGIDEQFF. The CDR3 nucleotides are TGCAGCGCTACTGCGGCGGGGGGGATTGATGAGCAGTTCTTC. V and J are TRBV29-1 and TRBJ2-1; TRBD2 aligns across 9 bases. Trimming removed 7 bases from V and 8 bases from J; junction bases left unmatched: 12. The CDR3 length is 14 residues. Germline V gives CDR1 SQVTM, CDR2 ANQGSEA.

This rearrangement joins TRBV4-1 to TRBJ2-3, with 9 nucleotides matching TRBD2. Trimming at V came to 0 bases and at J to 0 bases, leaving 10 bases not matched to a gene. Germline CDR1 and CDR2: MGHRA and YSYEKL. The CDR3 is made up of 19 amino acids. The CDR3 bases are TGCGCCAGCAGCCAAGACTGGACCGGGACTAGCTCCAGCACAGATACGCAGTATTTT. Encoded protein: CASSQDWTGTSSSTDTQYF.

This clonotype has a handful of counts. The chain has TRBV12-3 or TRBV12-4 and TRBJ2-4, with 7 bases fitting TRBD1. The CDR3 consists of 18 residues. Losses at the gene ends were 1 base for V and 0 bases for J; bases not matched to a gene: 9. CDR3 sequence reads: CASSLVGFRTGAKNIQYF. CDR3 nucleotides: TGTGCCAGCAGTTTAGTTGGTTTCCGGACAGGAGCCAAAAACATTCAGTACTTC.

This clonotype showed up many times. J is TRBJ2-2 and V is TRBV5-1, with 9 positions matching TRBD1. Trimming took 4 bases from V and 4 from J; bases not matched to a gene: 5. This CDR3 comprises 15 residues. From germline, CDR1 is SGHRS and CDR2 YFSETQ. CDR3 loop: CASSVGTGTTGELFF. The CDR3, as DNA: TGCGCCAGCAGCGTTGGGACAGGGACCACCGGGGAGCTGTTTTTT.

This clonotype was seen ten or more times. The chain combines TRBV4-2 with TRBJ1-1; TRBD1 matches 9 bases. Losses at the gene ends were 4 bases for V and 4 bases for J; bases not matched to a gene: 7. The CDR3 extends over 15 amino acids. Germline V gene sequence: CDR1 LGHNA, CDR2 YNFKEQ. The CDR3 is CASSPGQGRTTEAFF. CDR3 DNA: TGTGCCAGCAGCCCCGGACAGGGGAGGACCACTGAAGCTTTCTTT.

The rearrangement links TRBV2 to TRBJ1-1, with D unresolved. Germline V gene lookup returns CDR1 SNHLY and CDR2 FYNNEI. Trimming cost V 10 bases and J 0 bases, with 15 bases left between them. The CDR3 is made up of 14 amino acids. The CDR3 sequence: CAIQTALMNTEAFF. As DNA, the CDR3 is TGTGCCATCCAGACGGCCCTAATGAACACTGAAGCTTTCTTT.

The sample holds a few counts of this clonotype. This chain joins TRBV2 and TRBJ2-2; possibly TRBD2 for D (5 bases). The germline CDR1 and CDR2 sequences are SNHLY and FYNNEI. The CDR3 loop spans 14 amino acids. Trimming removed 3 bases from V and 6 bases from J, with 11 bases in between. The CDR3 protein is CASSDYLDSGELFF. The CDR3 nucleotides read TGTGCCAGCAGTGATTATCTGGACTCCGGGGAGCTGTTTTTT.

The CDR3 bases are TGTGCCACCAGCACGGGGACAGGAGGTAGCAATCAGCCCCAGCATTTT. Protein: CATSTGTGGSNQPQHF. J is TRBJ1-5 and V is TRBV24-1, with 8 bases fitting TRBD1. Germline-derived CDR1 and CDR2 are KGHDR and SFDVKD. The CDR3 is 16 residues long. J was trimmed by 0 bases and V by 7 bases; bases with no gene match: 7.

The chain combines TRBV5-1 with TRBJ1-6, with D uncertain. The CDR3 contains 14 residues. Germline CDR1 reads SGHRS; CDR2 reads YFSETQ. Deletions cut 1 base from V and 10 bases from J, with 12 bases between. Written as DNA, the CDR3 is TGCGCCAGCAGCTTGAACCAGCCTGGGTCACCCCTCCACTTT. Translating gives CASSLNQPGSPLHF.

At least ten counts were recorded for this clonotype. The V gene is TRBV12-5, the J gene TRBJ2-5, with TRBD1 identical over 9 bases. J gave up 4 bases and V 6 bases, and 9 bases lay outside the gene matches. Germline-derived CDR1 and CDR2 are LGHNT and FRNRAP. CDR3 size: 15 residues. The CDR3 DNA is TGTGCTAGTGGCCCGGGACAGGGATTTGGAGAGACCCAGTACTTC. Residues: CASGPGQGFGETQYF.

The gene calls are TRBV27 and TRBJ1-2, with D uncertain. V was cut by 5 bases and J by 8 bases, with 15 bases left in between. The CDR3 covers 13 residues. Germline V lookup: CDR1 MNHEY, CDR2 SMNVEV (reference sequence). For the CDR3, the DNA is TGTGCCAGCAGTCCGACTAGACGGGGAGGCTACACCTTC. Amino acids: CASSPTRRGGYTF.

The table lists this clonotype with many counts. This chain connects TRBV6-5 to TRBJ1-4; possibly TRBD1 for D (5 bases). Between the trimmed V and J ends, which lost 8 bases and 1 base, there was a span of 17 bases. CDR1 is MNHEY, CDR2 SVGAGI, per germline. This CDR3 contains 16 residues. CDR3 protein: CASGRDFSITNEKLFF. DNA for the CDR3: TGTGCCAGCGGCCGGGACTTCTCTATAACTAATGAAAAACTGTTTTTT.

This clonotype was picked up many times. The chain links TRBV15 to TRBJ1-6; 8 positions match TRBD1. The CDR3 has 15 residues. Germline V gives CDR1 LNHNV, CDR2 YYDKDF (reference sequence). V gave up 1 base and J gave up 5 bases; unmatched junction bases: 1. The CDR3 protein is CATSRAGQDNSPLHF. CDR3 in DNA: TGTGCCACCAGCAGAGCGGGACAGGATAATTCACCCCTCCACTTT.

Ten or more counts support this clonotype. The rearrangement uses TRBV7-6 and TRBJ2-1; D gene ambiguous. The CDR3 runs to 13 residues. V gave up 4 bases and J gave up 5 bases, with 9 bases separating them. Germline-derived CDR1 and CDR2 are SGHVS and FNYEAQ. Here the CDR3 DNA reads TGTGCCAGCAGCTCATACTCAGACAATGAGCAGTTCTTC. Protein product: CASSSYSDNEQFF.

V gene TRBV12-3 or TRBV12-4 combines with J gene TRBJ2-7; TRBD1 matches 8 bases. J was trimmed by 2 bases and V by 7 bases; bases with no gene match: 10. CDR3 length equals 15 residues. The CDR3 is CASTPSGQVAYEQYF. In nucleotides, the CDR3 is TGTGCCAGCACGCCCTCGGGACAGGTCGCCTACGAGCAGTACTTC.

This clonotype was seen many times. The chain uses TRBV2 and TRBJ2-7; tentatively, D is TRBD2 (5 bases). Germline V gene sequence: CDR1 SNHLY, CDR2 FYNNEI. The V end was cut by 5 bases, the J end by 2 bases, with 22 bases between. CDR3 length: 17 residues. The CDR3 nucleotides read TGTGCCAGCAGTCACACGCTCGTCGGAGGAAAACCCTACGAGCAGTACTTC. Its protein product is CASSHTLVGGKPYEQYF.

This clonotype turned up a few times. This chain links TRBV7-2 with TRBJ1-1, with TRBD1 identical over 10 bases. The germline V gene encodes CDR1 SGHTA and CDR2 FQGNSA. The CDR3 contains 15 residues. With V trimmed by 5 bases and J by 6 bases, 9 bases remained unmatched. As DNA, the CDR3 is TGTGCCAGCAGCCCTTTGACAGGGGGCATATCTGAAGCTTTCTTT. Protein sequence: CASSPLTGGISEAFF.

The sample holds a few counts of this clonotype. The chain has TRBV7-9 and TRBJ2-3; TRBD2 matches at 13 bases. Trimming cost V 2 bases and J 3 bases; bases outside gene matches: 5. CDR1 is SEHNR and CDR2 is FQNEAQ in the germline V gene (reference sequence). The CDR3 sequence is 17 residues long. The CDR3 spells CASSLTSGGAWTDTQYF. The DNA of the CDR3 is TGTGCCAGCAGCTTAACTAGCGGGGGGGCCTGGACAGATACGCAGTATTTT.

The sample holds many counts of this clonotype. The chain joins TRBV20-1 to TRBJ1-1; 7 nucleotides agree with TRBD1. V lost 3 bases to trimming and J lost 6 bases; unmatched junction nucleotides: 10. CDR3 length: 14 amino acids. Germline CDR1 is DFQATT and CDR2 is SNEGSKA (reference sequence). The CDR3 sequence is CSARTDRERAEAFF. The CDR3 DNA is TGCAGTGCTAGGACCGACAGGGAACGGGCTGAAGCTTTCTTT.

This clonotype was seen repeatedly, ten times or more. CDR3 amino acids: CASSAYTNEKLFF. The CDR3 region has the DNA TGTGCCAGCAGCGCCTACACTAATGAAAAACTGTTTTTT. V and J are TRBV7-9 and TRBJ1-4; D gene unclear. The V and J ends lost 5 bases and 2 bases respectively, with 6 bases between them. The V gene's germline CDR1 is SEHNR and CDR2 FQNEAQ (reference sequence). There are 13 residues in the CDR3.

The table lists this clonotype with many counts. V and J are TRBV12-3 or TRBV12-4 and TRBJ1-2; no definite D call. The CDR3 sequence is 13 residues long. Trimming shortened V by 5 bases and J by 4 bases, and 11 bases separated the two germline ends. CDR3 sequence reads: CASSPQLSYGYTF. The CDR3 DNA sequence: TGTGCCAGCAGTCCCCAACTGAGCTATGGCTACACCTTC.

This clonotype was counted many times. The chain recombines TRBV6-1 with TRBJ1-1, with 7 bases lining up with TRBD1. With 8 bases clipped from V and 1 base from J, the junction kept 7 bases outside the gene matches. The length of the CDR3 is 14 residues. The germline V gene has CDR1 MNHNS and CDR2 SASEGT. Here the CDR3 DNA reads TGTGCCAGCTTTAGGACAGGCCCGAACACTGAAGCTTTCTTT. Encoded protein: CASFRTGPNTEAFF.

This clonotype was recorded many times. This chain uses TRBV5-1 with TRBJ2-3, with D hard to call. The CDR3 is 14 amino acids. V lost 9 bases, J lost 5 bases, and 19 bases lay in between. Germline values: CDR1 SGHRS, CDR2 YFSETQ. The CDR3 DNA is TGCGCCACCTCCCTACTGAATCGAGGAGATACGCAGTATTTT. It encodes CATSLLNRGDTQYF.

The rearrangement joins TRBV3-1 to TRBJ1-6; 8 bases match TRBD1. This CDR3 spans 16 amino acids. Germline CDR1 reads LGHDT; CDR2 reads YNNKEL (reference sequence). V dropped 4 bases and J dropped 8; count of bases not matched to a gene: 10. CDR3 region: CASSLKTGTGDSPLHF. The CDR3 DNA reads as TGTGCCAGCAGCCTTAAGACCGGGACAGGTGATTCACCCCTCCACTTT.

The V and J genes are TRBV7-9 and TRBJ2-2, with 9 bases aligning to TRBD1. The trim removed 4 bases at V and 1 base at J, leaving 1 base unmatched. The CDR3 has 15 amino acids. The germline gives CDR1 SEHNR, CDR2 FQNEAQ (reference sequence). In nucleotides, the CDR3 is TGTGCCAGCAGCTCGGACAGGGGGAACACCGGGGAGCTGTTTTTT. It is translated as CASSSDRGNTGELFF.

This clonotype was picked up many times. V gene TRBV2 combines with J gene TRBJ1-2, with D uncertain. The germline CDR1 and CDR2 sequences are SNHLY and FYNNEI. This CDR3 region has 8 residues. V lost 4 bases, J lost 14 bases, and 5 bases lay in between. The CDR3 DNA is TGTGCCAGCAGTGCTGGAACCTTC. Its protein product is CASSAGTF.